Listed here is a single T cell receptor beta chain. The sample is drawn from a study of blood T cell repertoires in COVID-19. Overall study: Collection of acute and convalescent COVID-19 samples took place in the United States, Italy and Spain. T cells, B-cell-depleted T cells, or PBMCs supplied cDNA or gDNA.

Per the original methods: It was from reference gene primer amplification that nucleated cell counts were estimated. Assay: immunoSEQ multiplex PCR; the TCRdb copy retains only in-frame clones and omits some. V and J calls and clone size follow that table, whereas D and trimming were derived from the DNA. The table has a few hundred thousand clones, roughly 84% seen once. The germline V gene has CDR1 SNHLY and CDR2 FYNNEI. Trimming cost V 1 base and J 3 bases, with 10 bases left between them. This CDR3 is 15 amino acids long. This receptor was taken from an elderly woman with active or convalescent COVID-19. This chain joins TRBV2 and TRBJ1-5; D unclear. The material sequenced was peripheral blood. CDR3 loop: CASSEDRTANQPQHF. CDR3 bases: TGTGCCAGCAGTGAAGATCGTACAGCCAATCAGCCCCAGCATTTT.